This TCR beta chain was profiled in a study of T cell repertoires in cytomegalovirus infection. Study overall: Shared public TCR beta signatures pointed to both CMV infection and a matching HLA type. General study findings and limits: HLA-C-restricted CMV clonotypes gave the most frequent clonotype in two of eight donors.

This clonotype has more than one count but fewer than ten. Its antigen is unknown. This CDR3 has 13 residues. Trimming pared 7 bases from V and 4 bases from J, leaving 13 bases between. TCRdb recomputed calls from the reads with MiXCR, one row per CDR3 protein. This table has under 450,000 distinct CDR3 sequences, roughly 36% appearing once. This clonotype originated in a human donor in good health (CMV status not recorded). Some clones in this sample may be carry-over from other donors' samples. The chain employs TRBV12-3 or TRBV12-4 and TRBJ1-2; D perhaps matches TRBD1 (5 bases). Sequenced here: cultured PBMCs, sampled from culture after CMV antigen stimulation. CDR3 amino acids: CASTRGPVYGYTF. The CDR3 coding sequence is TGTGCCAGCACGAGGGGACCGGTCTATGGCTACACCTTC.